The clone carrying this TCR beta chain was detected many times. Its antigen is unidentified. The data were taken from a study of CD8 T cells in ankylosing spondylitis. Study-wide points: Disease-associated clones were reportedly significantly overrepresented in matched ankylosing spondylitis synovial fluid. Several highly homologous variants formed a TCR beta motif that appeared characteristic of ankylosing spondylitis blood.

Each CDR3 protein gets one entry after TCRdb re-called the 5' RACE reads with MiXCR. The sample comprises 200,000 to 250,000 distinct CDR3 sequences, 10% to 13% of which are singletons, and 2% to 3% rests with the top ten. CDR3 length equals 14 residues. Deletions cut 2 bases from V and 0 bases from J, with 5 bases between. The V gene's germline CDR1 is LGHDT and CDR2 YNNKEL (reference sequence). This TCR was recovered from a male donor with ankylosing spondylitis or in good health (not recorded which). Sequenced material: blood, either unsorted or a sorted T cell fraction (not recorded which). This sequence joins TRBV3-1 and TRBJ2-1; D remains ambiguous. The CDR3 spells CASSQSGSYNEQFF. The CDR3 DNA reads as TGTGCCAGCAGCCAAAGTGGCTCCTACAATGAGCAGTTCTTC.